The entry below gives a single TCR beta chain sequence along with its context. Its antigen is undetermined. A multiplex PCR was run with 60 Vbeta primers and 13 Jbeta primers. Using immunoSEQ multiplex PCR, the repertoire was profiled, and TCRdb retains in-frame clones only, with some absent. Its table records over 100,000 clones. The germline V gene has CDR1 MNHEY and CDR2 SMNVEV (reference sequence). V lost 6 bases to trimming and J lost 0 bases, with 13 bases between them. The CDR3 covers 15 residues. This entry is derived from a study of cytomegalovirus exposure and HLA in healthy donors. For the study at large: In an early release, HLA-typed donors contributed approximately 82 million unique TCR sequences.

Study findings and constraints: A later analysis showed TCR association rates differing by HLA locus, peaking at DRB1 and lowest at HLA-C.

The material sequenced was PBMCs. The receptor's source is a man aged 40-49 years in good health and CMV-seropositive. V and J are TRBV27 and TRBJ2-3; perhaps TRBD1 as D (5 bases). CDR3 nucleotides: TGTGCCAGCAGGTGGACACCTTTTAGCACAGATACGCAGTATTTT. It specifies CASRWTPFSTDTQYF.